Listed here is a single T cell receptor (beta chain). Its antigen is not known. Specified treatment: around 19 received Ad26.COV2.S at low or high dose, single or two shots; 5 received placebo; per-sample allocation not given. The investigators took samples on day 63 after the first vaccine or placebo injection. TCRdb's copy holds only in-frame clones and misses some; the assay was immunoSEQ multiplex PCR. This sample has about 350,000 clones; approximately 90% occur once, and the top ten carry approximately 5%. The source of the sample is a study of Ad26.COV2.S vaccination and SARS-CoV-2 variants. Points from the study as a whole: Reports say spike-specific CD8+ and CD4+ T cell responses covered substantial breadth after vaccination. Estimates derived from TCR breadth and depth analyses may have underestimated total T cell responses.

Germline values: CDR1 SGHVS, CDR2 FQNEAQ. The V end was cut by 5 bases, the J end by 7 bases, with 18 bases between. CDR3 length: 15 residues. This receptor was taken from a person between 18 and 59 years old who received the Ad26.COV2.S COVID-19 vaccine or a placebo. Here the sequenced sample was peripheral blood, taken in a trial of Ad26.COV2.S vaccine versus placebo. The chain employs TRBV7-8 and TRBJ1-5, with a weak D call TRBD1 (6 bases). The CDR3 loop is CASSTRTDSGQPQHF. The CDR3 DNA reads as TGTGCCAGCAGCACTCGGACAGACTCGGGACAGCCCCAGCATTTT.